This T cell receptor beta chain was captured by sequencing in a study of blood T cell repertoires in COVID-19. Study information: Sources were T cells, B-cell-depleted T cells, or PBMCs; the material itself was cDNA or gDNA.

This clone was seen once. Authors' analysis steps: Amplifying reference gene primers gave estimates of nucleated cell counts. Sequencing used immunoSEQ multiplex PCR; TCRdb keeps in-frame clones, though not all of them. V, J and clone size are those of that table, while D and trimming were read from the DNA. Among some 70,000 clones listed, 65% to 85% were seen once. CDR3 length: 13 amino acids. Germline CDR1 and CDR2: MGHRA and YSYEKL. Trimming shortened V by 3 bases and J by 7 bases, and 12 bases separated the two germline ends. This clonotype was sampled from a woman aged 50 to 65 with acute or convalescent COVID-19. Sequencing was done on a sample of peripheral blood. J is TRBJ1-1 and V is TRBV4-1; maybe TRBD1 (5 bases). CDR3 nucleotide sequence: TGCGCCAGCAGCCATTCAGGGCTGGTTGAAGCTTTCTTT. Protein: CASSHSGLVEAFF.